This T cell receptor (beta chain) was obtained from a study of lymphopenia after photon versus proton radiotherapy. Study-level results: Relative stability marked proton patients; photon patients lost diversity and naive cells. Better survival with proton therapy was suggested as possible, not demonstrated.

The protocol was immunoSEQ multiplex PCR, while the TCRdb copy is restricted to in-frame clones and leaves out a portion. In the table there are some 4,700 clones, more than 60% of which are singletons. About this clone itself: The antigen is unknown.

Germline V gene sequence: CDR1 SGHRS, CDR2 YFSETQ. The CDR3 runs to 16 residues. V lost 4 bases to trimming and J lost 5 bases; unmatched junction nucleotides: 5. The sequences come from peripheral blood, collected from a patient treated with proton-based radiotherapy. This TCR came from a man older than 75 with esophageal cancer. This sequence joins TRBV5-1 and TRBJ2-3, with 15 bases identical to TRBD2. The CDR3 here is CASSRGLAGGEDTQYF. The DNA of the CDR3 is TGCGCCAGCAGCAGAGGACTAGCGGGAGGGGAAGATACGCAGTATTTT.